Presented here are 23 T cell receptor beta chains from one specimen sequenced in a study of blood T cell repertoires in COVID-19. The method was immunoSEQ multiplex PCR; TCRdb's version includes in-frame clones alone and lacks a portion of them. The sample lists some 260,000 clones, approximately 90% occurring once. Sequenced input: PBMCs or T cells enriched from blood (not recorded which). These receptors all stem from a man aged 40-49 years who had recovered from COVID-19.

The chain recombines TRBV19 with TRBJ1-2; unclear D gene. With 6 bases removed from V and 7 bases from J, the gap between germline ends came to 15 bases. In germline, CDR1 is LNHDA, CDR2 SQIVND (reference sequence). The CDR3 runs to 13 residues. CDR3 sequence reads: CASSPTALGGYTF. CDR3 DNA sequence: TGTGCCAGTAGCCCCACTGCACTTGGTGGCTACACCTTC.

The V gene is TRBV28, the J gene TRBJ1-2; TRBD1 aligns across 10 bases. Germline V gene data show CDR1 as MDHEN and CDR2 as SYDVKM. This CDR3 has 15 residues. Unmatched junction bases numbered 5, after V lost 4 bases and J lost 3 bases. In DNA form, the CDR3 reads TGTGCCAGCAGTTCCGGACAGGGGGGATACTATGGCTACACCTTC. Its protein product is CASSSGQGGYYGYTF.

V is TRBV9 and J is TRBJ2-7, with 8 bases fitting TRBD2. Germline V lookup: CDR1 SGDLS, CDR2 YYNGEE. With V trimmed by 2 bases and J by 6 bases, 4 bases remained unmatched. There are 13 residues in the CDR3. CDR3 residues: CASSVAGRGEQYF. CDR3 DNA: TGTGCCAGCAGCGTTGCCGGGAGGGGCGAGCAGTACTTC.

V and J are TRBV6-5 and TRBJ1-2; 7 nucleotides match TRBD1. Germline V gene data show CDR1 as MNHEY and CDR2 as SVGAGI. This CDR3 region has 15 residues. V shed 0 bases and J 4 bases; nucleotides not matched to a gene: 5. The DNA for the CDR3 is TGTGCCAGCAGTTACTCGACGGGACAGCTCTATGGCTACACCTTC. The encoded protein is CASSYSTGQLYGYTF.

Notes on this clone: This specimen includes other DNA sequences encoding the same CDR3. The chain carries TRBV3-1 (or the pseudogene TRBV3-2) and TRBJ1-1; the D is unclear. V shed 4 bases and J shed 4 bases, with 4 bases lying between them. This CDR3 contains 11 residues. Germline lookup yields CDR1 LGHDT and CDR2 YNNKEL (reference sequence). The DNA for the CDR3 is TGTGCCAGCAGCCCAGGCACTGAAGCTTTCTTT. Encoded protein: CASSPGTEAFF.

The rearrangement links TRBV6-6 to TRBJ1-2; no reliable D call. The V end was cut by 0 bases, the J end by 1 base, with 9 bases between. This CDR3 is built from 15 residues. CDR1 and CDR2 (germline): MNHNY, SVGAGI (reference sequence). The CDR3, as DNA: TGTGCCAGCAGTTACTCGAGTGGAGATAACTATGGCTACACCTTC. Translation: CASSYSSGDNYGYTF.

The chain recombines TRBV4-1 with TRBJ1-3, with D maybe TRBD1 (6 bases). This CDR3 is built from 16 residues. CDR1 is MGHRA and CDR2 is YSYEKL in the germline V gene. V dropped 4 bases and J dropped 0 bases, with 13 bases sitting between them. The CDR3 sequence is CASSRWGPTSGNTIYF. CDR3 coding DNA: TGCGCCAGCAGCCGCTGGGGGCCGACCTCTGGAAACACCATATATTTT.

This sequence joins TRBV5-1 and TRBJ2-1; TRBD1 agrees at 8 bases. The germline V gene encodes CDR1 SGHRS and CDR2 YFSETQ. The V and J ends lost 2 bases and 9 bases, in that order; junction bases with no gene match: 10. This CDR3 has 15 amino acids. The CDR3, as DNA: TGCGCCAGCAGCTTACTACAGGGGGGAGACAGTGAGCAGTTCTTC. Residues: CASSLLQGGDSEQFF.

Regarding this clone: At the DNA level, this CDR3 is encoded by other sequences in the same sample as well. The chain carries TRBV24-1 and TRBJ2-3; 10 bases line up with TRBD1. Germline assignment: CDR1 KGHDR and CDR2 SFDVKD. The CDR3 sequence is 15 residues long. J lost 4 bases, V lost 7 bases, and 7 bases had no gene match. In DNA form, the CDR3 reads TGTGCCACCAGCCCGGGACAGGGGTTGGCAGATACGCAGTATTTT. Protein product: CATSPGQGLADTQYF.

J is TRBJ2-7 and V is TRBV28, with 12 bases that match TRBD2. The germline V gene has CDR1 MDHEN and CDR2 SYDVKM. With 1 base clipped from V and 0 bases from J, the junction kept 4 bases outside the gene matches. This CDR3 has 17 residues. The CDR3 spells CASSLSGLAGPSYEQYF. In nucleotides, the CDR3 is TGTGCCAGCAGTTTATCTGGACTAGCGGGACCCTCCTACGAGCAGTACTTC.

The rearrangement links TRBV11-3 to TRBJ1-4; tentatively, D is TRBD1 (5 bases). The CDR3 contains 18 residues. V lost 5 bases and J lost 0, with 19 bases in between. Germline values: CDR1 SGHNT, CDR2 YENEEA. The DNA of the CDR3 is TGTGCCAGCAGCAGGGGTTTTGTAACCGTCTCAACTAATGAAAAACTGTTTTTT. Translation: CASSRGFVTVSTNEKLFF.

The genes are TRBV7-3 and TRBJ2-3; 9 bases map to TRBD2. V was pared by 1 base and J by 4 bases, with 9 bases of the junction left unmatched. The CDR3 has 17 amino acids. CDR1 and CDR2 from the germline V gene are SGHTA and FQGTGA. The CDR3, as DNA: TGTGCCAGCAGCTTAAGGGTGCGGGAGGGCCCGGCAGATACGCAGTATTTT. The encoded protein is CASSLRVREGPADTQYF.

The V gene is TRBV15, the J gene TRBJ2-7; 12 bases line up with TRBD2. Germline V gives CDR1 LNHNV, CDR2 YYDKDF (reference sequence). CDR3 length: 16 residues. Trimming at V came to 3 bases and at J to 3 bases, leaving 6 bases not matched to a gene. CDR3 sequence reads: CATSSHRTSGNYEQYF. CDR3 nucleotide sequence: TGTGCCACCAGCAGTCACCGGACTAGCGGGAACTACGAGCAGTACTTC.

The chain recombines TRBV19 with TRBJ1-3, with D possibly being TRBD1 (5 bases). The CDR3 is 15 amino acids. Trimming left V 2 bases short and J 2 bases short, with 10 bases between. Germline V gene data show CDR1 as LNHDA and CDR2 as SQIVND (reference sequence). DNA of the CDR3: TGTGCCAGTAGTATATCAGGGTCGCCTGGAAACACCATATATTTT. It yields the protein CASSISGSPGNTIYF. The full variable domain, with the rest looked up from reference TRBV19 and TRBJ1-3, is DGGITQSPKYLFRKEGQNVTLSCEQNLNHDAMYWYRQDPGQGLRLIYYSQIVNDFQKGDIAEGYSVSREKKESFPLTVTSAQKNPTAFYLCASSISGSPGNTIYFGEGSWLTVV.

CDR3 region: CASSLPGGSYNEQFF. CDR3 in DNA: TGTGCCAGCAGTCTCCCAGGGGGTTCCTACAATGAGCAGTTCTTC. V and J are TRBV28 and TRBJ2-1; 7 bases map to TRBD1. CDR3 length: 15 amino acids. Trimming at V came to 5 bases and at J to 1 base, leaving 5 bases not matched to a gene. Germline CDR1 is MDHEN and CDR2 is SYDVKM.

The table lists this clone with a count of one. The V call is TRBV6-5, the J call TRBJ1-1; TRBD1 matches 8 bases. V shed 6 bases and J 6 bases; nucleotides not matched to a gene: 12. CDR1 and CDR2 (germline): MNHEY, SVGAGI. This CDR3 has 15 residues. The CDR3 is CASRVRDDRGPEAFF. The CDR3 coding sequence is TGTGCCAGCAGGGTCCGGGACGACAGGGGACCTGAAGCTTTCTTT.

Only one count was recorded for this clone. The V gene is TRBV19, the J gene TRBJ1-2; D is ambiguous. This CDR3 is 13 amino acids long. Germline CDR1 is LNHDA and CDR2 is SQIVND (reference sequence). Deletions cut 5 bases from V and 5 bases from J, with 12 bases between. The CDR3 sequence: CASSPFAGYGYTF. In DNA, the CDR3 is TGTGCCAGTAGTCCCTTTGCGGGGTATGGCTACACCTTC.

The chain uses TRBV27 and TRBJ2-5; D is perhaps TRBD1 (6 bases). This CDR3 is 14 amino acids long. Germline values: CDR1 MNHEY, CDR2 SMNVEV (reference sequence). Trimming left V 7 bases short and J 5 bases short, with 17 bases between. CDR3 DNA: TGTGCCAGCACTTTGCGGCAGGGGACCGAGACCCAGTACTTC. Protein sequence: CASTLRQGTETQYF.

This chain joins TRBV9 and TRBJ1-5; D is unclear. Trimming removed 3 bases at V and 3 bases at J, with 7 bases between. The CDR3 covers 13 residues. Per germline, CDR1 SGDLS and CDR2 YYNGEE. CDR3 nucleotide sequence: TGTGCCAGCAGCGCCGACTACAATCAGCCCCAGCATTTT. Translated: CASSADYNQPQHF.

The V and J genes are TRBV5-1 and TRBJ1-1, with D hard to call. Germline-derived CDR1 and CDR2 are SGHRS and YFSETQ. The V gene lost 3 bases and the J gene lost 2 bases, with 11 bases spanning the gap. CDR3 length: 14 residues. The CDR3 region has the DNA TGCGCCAGCAGCTCGGTCGCTCAAAACACTGAAGCTTTCTTT. This encodes CASSSVAQNTEAFF.

This chain links TRBV10-2 with TRBJ1-1; 8 bases are shared with TRBD1. Germline V gene data show CDR1 as WSHSY and CDR2 as SAAADI. The CDR3 length is 14 residues. After removal of 2 bases from V and 4 bases from J, the junction contained 3 bases not matched to a gene. CDR3 DNA sequence: TGCGCCAGCAGTGAGCAGGGGGCCTCCACTGAAGCTTTCTTT. Translation: CASSEQGASTEAFF.

The chain recombines TRBV9 with TRBJ2-1; 11 bases match TRBD1. The CDR3 sequence is 17 residues long. Germline lookup yields CDR1 SGDLS and CDR2 YYNGEE. The J segment lost 0 bases and the V segment lost 4 bases, leaving 6 bases of the junction unmatched. The CDR3 coding sequence is TGTGCCAGCAGCCCAGGACAGGGGGCGAGCTCCTACAATGAGCAGTTCTTC. The encoded protein is CASSPGQGASSYNEQFF.

This clone was observed a few times. This sequence joins TRBV14 and TRBJ1-1, with TRBD1 as a possible D gene (5 bases). The length of the CDR3 is 14 residues. The V end lost 2 bases, the J end lost 7 bases, and 14 bases lay between the germline ends. CDR1 and CDR2 from the germline V gene are SGHDN and FVKESK. The CDR3 loop is CASSQTYRGGEAFF. In nucleotides, the CDR3 is TGTGCCAGCAGCCAAACATATAGGGGTGGTGAAGCTTTCTTT.